A selection of T cell receptor beta chains follows, all from one sample in a study of technical replicates of blood from a few donors. Data came from immunoSEQ multiplex PCR; TCRdb stores just in-frame clones and leaves some out. The sample holds 15,000 to 20,000 clones; about nine tenths are singletons and the top ten take over 10%. Source material: PBMCs. These receptors came from a human donor in good health. Each CDR3 is given with its conserved first and last residue. D genes are given only for firm matches. A row's size may be missing; if present it is once, few, many or a size class.

d_call j_call clone_size v_call cdr3_length cdr3_aa cdr3_nt
TRBD1 TRBJ1-4 NA TRBV9 15 CASSSETGVNEKLFF TGTGCCAGCAGCTCAGAGACAGGGGTTAATGAAAAACTGTTTTTT
NA TRBJ1-1 NA TRBV6-6 14 CASSGLLENTEAFF TGTGCCAGCAGTGGACTCCTGGAGAACACTGAAGCTTTCTTT
TRBD2 TRBJ2-7 NA TRBV19 13 CASTGRRGGEQYF TGTGCCAGTACCGGCCGAAGGGGAGGGGAGCAGTACTTC
NA TRBJ1-2 NA TRBV5-3 12 CARSQGTEGYTF TGTGCCAGAAGCCAGGGGACGGAAGGCTACACCTTC
TRBD2 TRBJ2-5 NA TRBV10-3 16 CAISEFGLAGGETQYF TGTGCCATCAGTGAATTCGGACTAGCGGGGGGAGAGACCCAGTACTTC
TRBD2 TRBJ2-1 NA TRBV5-1 16 CASSLGLAGADGEQFF TGCGCCAGCAGCTTGGGACTAGCGGGAGCCGATGGTGAGCAGTTCTTC
NA TRBJ2-6 NA TRBV15 16 CATSRGQATGANVLTF TGTGCCACCAGCAGAGGGCAAGCGACCGGGGCCAACGTCCTGACTTTC
NA TRBJ1-2 NA TRBV21-1 15 CASSPRDVRSYGYTF TGTGCCAGCAGCCCCCGAGACGTCAGGTCCTATGGCTACACCTTC
NA TRBJ2-1 NA TRBV6-4 13 CASSRTHLEEQFF TGTGCCAGCAGCCGGACTCATCTGGAGGAGCAGTTCTTC
TRBD2 TRBJ2-7 NA TRBV6-6 13 CASTLTSGNEQYF TGTGCCAGCACCCTGACTAGCGGGAACGAGCAGTACTTC
TRBD2 TRBJ2-1 NA TRBV6-6 14 CASSYSTSAIEQFF TGTGCCAGCAGTTACTCGACTAGCGCCATTGAGCAGTTCTTC
NA TRBJ2-2 once TRBV30 14 CAWSADPGAGELFF TGTGCCTGGAGCGCAGATCCAGGGGCCGGGGAGCTGTTTTTT
NA TRBJ2-3 once TRBV7-6 17 CASSLGVSGVSTDTQYF TGTGCCAGCAGCTTAGGGGTGAGCGGAGTAAGCACAGATACGCAGTATTTT
NA TRBJ2-7 once TRBV5-8 15 CASSPVGQGIYEQYF TGTGCCAGCAGCCCGGTGGGGCAGGGGATCTACGAGCAGTACTTC
TRBD1 TRBJ1-2 NA TRBV30 15 CAWRGTGSQGGGYTF TGTGCCTGGAGGGGGACAGGCTCCCAGGGTGGCGGCTACACCTTC